One T cell receptor beta chain is described in this entry. This sample is part of a study of identifying expanded T cells in peripheral blood. Germline trimming cut 6 bases from V and 5 bases from J; bases unmatched to any gene: 10. The CDR3 length is 17 residues. The germline V gene encodes CDR1 MDHEN and CDR2 SYDVKM. The method was immunoSEQ multiplex PCR; TCRdb's version includes in-frame clones alone and lacks a portion of them. The sample lists more than 85,000 clones, 88% occurring once. The sequence was collected from a person aged 18 to 70 in good health. The sample consisted of blood. This chain joins TRBV28 and TRBJ2-2; 12 bases agree with TRBD2. DNA of the CDR3: TGTGCCAGCAGCATCGTGCTAGCGGGAGGGAGTACCGGGGAGCTGTTTTTT. It is translated as CASSIVLAGGSTGELFF.